These T cell receptor beta chains were read from a single sample in a study of CD8 T cells in Susac syndrome. TCRdb re-derived calls from the immunoSEQ multiplex PCR reads in MiXCR, one entry per CDR3 protein. The table has 200,000 to 250,000 distinct CDR3 sequences, around nine tenths seen once. Sequencing used CD8+ T cells from PBMCs. These receptors all come from a human donor with multiple sclerosis. Each CDR3 is given with its conserved first and last residue. Each record gives: J gene, clone size, D gene, V gene, CDR3 protein, CDR3 DNA. The D gene is left open where the match is weak. Clone size, where shown, is once, few, many, or a class for clones that have expanded.

J gene: TRBJ2-4; clone size: .; D gene: TRBD2; V gene: TRBV2; CDR3 protein: CASSDFGRESGNIQYF; CDR3 DNA: TGTGCCAGCAGTGATTTTGGGCGGGAGTCCGGAAACATTCAGTACTTC
J gene: TRBJ1-2; clone size: .; D gene: .; V gene: TRBV7-9; CDR3 protein: CASSLARTSYGYTF; CDR3 DNA: TGTGCCAGCAGCTTAGCGAGGACCAGCTATGGCTACACCTTC
J gene: TRBJ2-1; clone size: .; D gene: .; V gene: TRBV29-1; CDR3 protein: CSVGPGVKNGNEQFF; CDR3 DNA: TGCAGCGTTGGCCCCGGGGTGAAGAATGGCAATGAGCAGTTCTTC
J gene: TRBJ2-1; clone size: .; D gene: .; V gene: TRBV2; CDR3 protein: CASMGRGLQYNEQFF; CDR3 DNA: TGTGCCAGCATGGGGCGCGGACTCCAGTACAATGAGCAGTTCTTC
J gene: TRBJ2-7; clone size: few; D gene: .; V gene: TRBV27; CDR3 protein: CASSPTLIRGPSIYEQYF; CDR3 DNA: TGTGCCAGCAGCCCCACTCTAATTCGGGGGCCCTCGATATACGAGCAGTACTTC
J gene: TRBJ2-3; clone size: .; D gene: .; V gene: TRBV12-3/TRBV12-4; CDR3 protein: CASSPGTIDTQYF; CDR3 DNA: TGTGCCAGCAGTCCCGGGACGATAGATACGCAGTATTTT
J gene: TRBJ2-1; clone size: .; D gene: .; V gene: TRBV18; CDR3 protein: CASSPRGEAHNEQFF; CDR3 DNA: TGTGCCAGCTCACCAAGGGGGGAGGCACACAATGAGCAGTTCTTC
J gene: TRBJ2-7; clone size: .; D gene: .; V gene: TRBV6-2/TRBV6-3; CDR3 protein: CASGLTGIGDEQYF; CDR3 DNA: TGTGCCAGCGGTTTAACAGGGATCGGCGACGAGCAGTACTTC
J gene: TRBJ2-2; clone size: once; D gene: .; V gene: TRBV30; CDR3 protein: CAWSVTASGELFF; CDR3 DNA: TGTGCCTGGAGTGTCACGGCTTCCGGGGAGCTGTTTTTT
J gene: TRBJ2-1; clone size: .; D gene: TRBD2; V gene: TRBV4-1; CDR3 protein: CASSLRSTSSTYNEQFF; CDR3 DNA: TGCGCCAGCAGCTTGCGGTCGACTAGCTCTACCTACAATGAGCAGTTCTTC
J gene: TRBJ2-1; clone size: .; D gene: .; V gene: TRBV19; CDR3 protein: CASSPNLGQHNEQFF; CDR3 DNA: TGTGCCAGTAGTCCCAACCTCGGACAGCACAATGAGCAGTTCTTC
J gene: TRBJ1-2; clone size: .; D gene: .; V gene: TRBV7-9; CDR3 protein: CASSSGLVDGYTF; CDR3 DNA: TGTGCCAGCAGCTCAGGGCTGGTGGATGGCTACACCTTC
J gene: TRBJ1-2; clone size: once; D gene: .; V gene: TRBV30; CDR3 protein: CAWSDSVYGYTF; CDR3 DNA: TGTGCCTGGAGCGACAGCGTCTATGGCTACACCTTC
J gene: TRBJ2-7; clone size: .; D gene: .; V gene: TRBV30; CDR3 protein: CAWSVRGTEGGGIKQYF; CDR3 DNA: TGTGCCTGGAGTGTACGGGGTACAGAAGGGGGGGGTATCAAGCAGTACTTC
J gene: TRBJ2-7; clone size: .; D gene: .; V gene: TRBV12-3/TRBV12-4; CDR3 protein: CASSLALGAHEQYF; CDR3 DNA: TGTGCCAGCAGTTTAGCGCTGGGGGCCCACGAGCAGTACTTC
J gene: TRBJ2-7; clone size: .; D gene: .; V gene: TRBV7-9; CDR3 protein: CASSLIQPYEQYF; CDR3 DNA: TGTGCCAGCAGCTTAATCCAACCCTACGAGCAGTACTTC
J gene: TRBJ2-1; clone size: .; D gene: .; V gene: TRBV4-3; CDR3 protein: CASSRGGSSWDEQFF; CDR3 DNA: TGCGCCAGCAGCCGAGGGGGGAGCAGTTGGGATGAGCAGTTCTTC
J gene: TRBJ2-1; clone size: .; D gene: TRBD2; V gene: TRBV12-3/TRBV12-4; CDR3 protein: CASSPFLWEAGGYYNEQFF; CDR3 DNA: TGTGCCAGCAGTCCCTTTCTTTGGGAAGCGGGGGGTTACTACAATGAGCAGTTCTTC
J gene: TRBJ2-7; clone size: .; D gene: TRBD2; V gene: TRBV4-1; CDR3 protein: CASSQGLAGGRTYEQYF; CDR3 DNA: TGCGCCAGCAGCCAGGGACTAGCGGGAGGCCGAACCTACGAGCAGTACTTC
J gene: TRBJ1-1; clone size: .; D gene: TRBD1; V gene: TRBV7-9; CDR3 protein: CASSLEGQGGTEAFF; CDR3 DNA: TGTGCCAGCAGCTTAGAAGGACAGGGAGGTACTGAAGCTTTCTTT
J gene: TRBJ2-6; clone size: few; D gene: .; V gene: TRBV27; CDR3 protein: CASSFSGANVLTF; CDR3 DNA: TGTGCCAGCAGTTTTTCTGGGGCCAACGTCCTGACTTTC
J gene: TRBJ1-5; clone size: .; D gene: .; V gene: TRBV5-1; CDR3 protein: CASSLLRNSNQPQHF; CDR3 DNA: TGCGCCAGCAGCTTGCTCAGGAATAGCAATCAGCCCCAGCATTTT
J gene: TRBJ2-1; clone size: .; D gene: .; V gene: TRBV18; CDR3 protein: CASSPLSTIAERNQFF; CDR3 DNA: TGTGCCAGCTCCCCACTTTCTACTATAGCAGAAAGAAACCAGTTCTTC
J gene: TRBJ2-1; clone size: once; D gene: .; V gene: TRBV5-4; CDR3 protein: CASSVRGGEQFF; CDR3 DNA: TGTGCCAGCAGCGTCCGGGGCGGTGAGCAGTTCTTC
J gene: TRBJ2-5; clone size: .; D gene: TRBD2; V gene: TRBV30; CDR3 protein: CAWSSGVVAGNQETQYF; CDR3 DNA: TGTGCCTGGAGCTCCGGGGTGGTAGCGGGGAACCAAGAGACCCAGTACTTC
J gene: TRBJ2-7; clone size: .; D gene: .; V gene: TRBV19; CDR3 protein: CASIRPGSDEQYF; CDR3 DNA: TGTGCCAGTATCCGTCCGGGGAGCGACGAGCAGTACTTC
J gene: TRBJ1-5; clone size: .; D gene: .; V gene: TRBV7-9; CDR3 protein: CASSSDNQPQHF; CDR3 DNA: TGTGCCAGCAGTTCTGACAACCAGCCCCAGCATTTT
J gene: TRBJ2-5; clone size: .; D gene: .; V gene: TRBV3-1; CDR3 protein: CASSQEGTLETQYF; CDR3 DNA: TGTGCCAGCAGCCAAGAGGGGACTTTAGAGACCCAGTACTTC
J gene: TRBJ1-1; clone size: .; D gene: .; V gene: TRBV5-6; CDR3 protein: CASSLAVMNTEAFF; CDR3 DNA: TGTGCCAGCAGCTTGGCGGTGATGAACACTGAAGCTTTCTTT
J gene: TRBJ2-2; clone size: .; D gene: .; V gene: TRBV12-3/TRBV12-4; CDR3 protein: CASSPRDPGELFF; CDR3 DNA: TGTGCCAGCAGTCCTAGGGACCCCGGGGAGCTGTTTTTT
J gene: TRBJ2-2; clone size: once; D gene: .; V gene: TRBV7-3; CDR3 protein: CASSFGPDLRNTGELFF; CDR3 DNA: TGTGCCAGCAGCTTTGGACCGGACTTACGAAACACCGGGGAGCTGTTTTTT
J gene: TRBJ2-7; clone size: .; D gene: .; V gene: TRBV19; CDR3 protein: CASSIWSGGSSYEQYF; CDR3 DNA: TGTGCCAGTAGTATTTGGTCCGGGGGAAGCTCCTACGAGCAGTACTTC
J gene: TRBJ2-7; clone size: .; D gene: .; V gene: TRBV5-1; CDR3 protein: CASTGDWSYEQYF; CDR3 DNA: TGCGCCAGCACTGGGGACTGGTCCTACGAGCAGTACTTC
J gene: TRBJ1-4; clone size: .; D gene: TRBD1; V gene: TRBV4-1; CDR3 protein: CASRPQGGGEKLFF; CDR3 DNA: TGCGCCAGCAGACCGCAGGGGGGAGGTGAAAAACTGTTTTTT
J gene: TRBJ2-1; clone size: .; D gene: .; V gene: TRBV19; CDR3 protein: CASRSRVGASYNEQFF; CDR3 DNA: TGTGCCAGTAGGTCTCGGGTTGGGGCCTCCTACAATGAGCAGTTCTTC
J gene: TRBJ2-7; clone size: few; D gene: .; V gene: TRBV12-3/TRBV12-4; CDR3 protein: CASSLTESSYEQYF; CDR3 DNA: TGTGCCAGCAGTTTGACGGAGAGCTCCTACGAGCAGTACTTC
J gene: TRBJ2-1; clone size: .; D gene: .; V gene: TRBV24-1; CDR3 protein: CATSDPGNGNEQFF; CDR3 DNA: TGTGCCACCAGTGACCCCGGGAACGGGAATGAGCAGTTCTTC
J gene: TRBJ2-5; clone size: .; D gene: .; V gene: TRBV11-2; CDR3 protein: CASSLTTWGETQYF; CDR3 DNA: TGTGCCAGCAGCCTTACTACATGGGGTGAGACCCAGTACTTC
J gene: TRBJ2-5; clone size: .; D gene: TRBD2; V gene: TRBV12-3/TRBV12-4; CDR3 protein: CASRGTSETQYF; CDR3 DNA: TGTGCCAGCAGGGGGACTAGTGAGACCCAGTACTTC
J gene: TRBJ2-5; clone size: .; D gene: .; V gene: TRBV7-9; CDR3 protein: CASSPAPDRETQYF; CDR3 DNA: TGTGCCAGCAGCCCCGCCCCGGACAGAGAGACCCAGTACTTC
J gene: TRBJ2-1; clone size: .; D gene: TRBD2; V gene: TRBV15; CDR3 protein: CATSGFSGRAKDNEQFF; CDR3 DNA: TGTGCCACCAGCGGGTTTAGCGGGAGGGCCAAGGACAATGAGCAGTTCTTC
J gene: TRBJ1-1; clone size: .; D gene: .; V gene: TRBV19; CDR3 protein: CASSIEGFEAFF; CDR3 DNA: TGTGCCAGTAGTATAGAAGGGTTTGAAGCTTTCTTT
J gene: TRBJ2-7; clone size: .; D gene: .; V gene: TRBV13; CDR3 protein: CASSPRGGFPYEQYF; CDR3 DNA: TGTGCCAGCAGCCCTAGGGGGGGCTTCCCCTACGAGCAGTACTTC
J gene: TRBJ2-1; clone size: .; D gene: .; V gene: TRBV12-3/TRBV12-4; CDR3 protein: CASSIDPSSYNEQFF; CDR3 DNA: TGTGCCAGCAGCATTGACCCCAGCTCCTACAATGAGCAGTTCTTC
J gene: TRBJ2-7; clone size: .; D gene: .; V gene: TRBV7-8; CDR3 protein: CASSGGIKGSSYEQYF; CDR3 DNA: TGTGCCAGCAGCGGAGGTATCAAGGGAAGCTCCTACGAGCAGTACTTC